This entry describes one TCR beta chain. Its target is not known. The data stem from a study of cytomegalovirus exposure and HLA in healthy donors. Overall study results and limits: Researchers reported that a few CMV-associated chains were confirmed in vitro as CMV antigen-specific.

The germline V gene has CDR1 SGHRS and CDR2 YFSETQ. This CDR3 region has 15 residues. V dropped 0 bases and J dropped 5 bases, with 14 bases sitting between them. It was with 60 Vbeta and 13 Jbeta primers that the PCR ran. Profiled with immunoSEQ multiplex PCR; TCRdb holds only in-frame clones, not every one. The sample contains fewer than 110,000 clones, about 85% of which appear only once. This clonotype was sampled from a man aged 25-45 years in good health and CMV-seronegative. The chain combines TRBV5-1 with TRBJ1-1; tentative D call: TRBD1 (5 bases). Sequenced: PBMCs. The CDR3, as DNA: TGCGCCAGCAGCTTGGCCCTTAGGGGAGGGACTGAAGCTTTCTTT. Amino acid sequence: CASSLALRGGTEAFF.